A selection of T cell receptor beta chains follows, all from one sample in a study of T cells expressing NK-cell markers. TCRdb re-analyzed the 5' RACE reads; it lists each CDR3 protein once, without DNA. The sample data list some 150,000 distinct CDR3 sequences. Sequencing was performed on blood T cells: a sorted CD56 or NKG2C T cell subset, CD4+ or CD8+ T cells, or bulk PBMC T cells (not recorded which). These receptors were collected from a young man in good health. CDR3s include the opening cysteine and the closing phenylalanine or tryptophan.

J | V | length | CDR3
TRBJ1-2 | TRBV2 | 16 | CASILIEGSPNYGYTF
TRBJ2-1 | TRBV5-1 | 16 | CASMSNAGFDGNEQFF
TRBJ2-3 | TRBV2 | 17 | CASSEAPGRGWEDTQYF
TRBJ2-1 | TRBV6-2/TRBV6-3 | 13 | CASSYGPYNEQFF
TRBJ2-7 | TRBV7-6 | 16 | CASSPDPGTGYIEQYF
TRBJ2-1 | TRBV20-1 | 14 | CSATGTGGMDEQFF
TRBJ2-2 | TRBV25-1 | 19 | CASSDQSSGSRANTGELFF
TRBJ1-5 | TRBV7-2 | 13 | CASSPYSNQPQHF
TRBJ2-3 | TRBV12-3/TRBV12-4 | 14 | CASGLAGVGDTQYF
TRBJ1-2 | TRBV7-8 | 12 | CASEALGPGYTF
TRBJ2-5 | TRBV20-1 | 17 | CSANGVRGGRALKTQYF
TRBJ1-3 | TRBV29-1 | 13 | CSVLPQETNTIYF
TRBJ2-5 | TRBV5-4 | 12 | CASRGIKETQYF
TRBJ1-2 | TRBV6-1 | 13 | CASRSGLGYGYTF
TRBJ2-2 | TRBV7-9 | 12 | CAAGMGTGELFF
TRBJ2-7 | TRBV7-9 | 14 | CASSLSPTDGPSCF
TRBJ2-5 | TRBV11-2 | 17 | CASSLEGLAGFQETQYF
TRBJ2-1 | TRBV3-1 | 17 | CASSHIATSGFYNEQFF
TRBJ2-7 | TRBV30 | 16 | CAWEDTSGRSSYEQYF
TRBJ1-5 | TRBV5-6 | 16 | CASSLAGGLGNQPQHF
TRBJ2-3 | TRBV6-2/TRBV6-3 | 14 | CASSSGRATDTQYF
TRBJ2-7 | TRBV6-1 | 15 | CASSKPGQGAYEQYF
TRBJ2-1 | TRBV29-1 | 13 | CSVESGAGGGQFF
TRBJ2-3 | TRBV28 | 16 | CASSVRRMTFTDTQYF
TRBJ2-5 | TRBV10-3 | 15 | CAISEHYEPQETQYF
TRBJ1-5 | TRBV12-3/TRBV12-4 | 13 | CASSVGGGQPQHF
TRBJ2-1 | TRBV4-3 | 15 | CASSPGVGFGNEQFF
TRBJ2-2 | TRBV27 | 12 | CASSSRAGELFF
TRBJ2-1 | TRBV10-1 | 14 | CARAEREGYNEQFF
TRBJ2-1 | TRBV5-6 | 16 | CASSLGVAVEEYEQFF
TRBJ2-7 | TRBV11-1 | 13 | CATRLAHAYEQYF
TRBJ2-1 | TRBV29-1 | 15 | CSVESTSGPYNEQFF
TRBJ2-7 | TRBV7-8 | 14 | CASSPTLSYSEQYF
TRBJ1-2 | TRBV6-5 | 15 | CASSYSGAPNYGYTF
TRBJ2-1 | TRBV29-1 | 14 | CSVLGGPNLNEQFF
TRBJ2-7 | TRBV20-1 | 15 | CSAQVPGMVSYEQYF
TRBJ2-3 | TRBV12-3/TRBV12-4 | 14 | CASNPETSTDTQYF
TRBJ2-1 | TRBV5-6 | 12 | CASSGQNNEQFF
TRBJ2-1 | TRBV19 | 15 | CASRPLAGGGNEQFF
TRBJ2-7 | TRBV27 | 16 | CASSLSLLAVSYEQYF
TRBJ2-1 | TRBV5-1 | 15 | CASRASLISYNEQFF
TRBJ1-2 | TRBV6-1 | 14 | CASSLTGEGYGYTF
TRBJ2-7 | TRBV7-9 | 16 | CASSLNRGATIYEQYF
TRBJ1-1 | TRBV4-3 | 14 | CASSQEGRRTEAFF
TRBJ1-6 | TRBV20-1 | 14 | CSANGDIADSPLHF
TRBJ2-3 | TRBV7-9 | 16 | CASSAVTGASTDTQYF
TRBJ2-1 | TRBV12-3/TRBV12-4 | 15 | CASSLRLDLYNEQFF
TRBJ2-1 | TRBV12-3/TRBV12-4 | 15 | CASRILAGLQNEQFF